One sample yielded the 5 T cell receptor beta chains listed below, sequenced in a study of cytomegalovirus exposure and HLA in healthy donors. The PCR employed 60 Vbeta primers together with 13 Jbeta primers. The table came from immunoSEQ multiplex PCR; TCRdb's copy has only in-frame clones and leaves some out. The sample has fewer than 250,000 clones, more than 65% seen once. Sequenced: PBMCs. The origin of the receptors is a woman under 40 in good health and CMV-seronegative.

This clone was counted once. This chain connects TRBV2 to TRBJ2-2, with unresolved D. Germline V gene data show CDR1 as SNHLY and CDR2 as FYNNEI. V lost 4 bases, J lost 1 base, and 7 bases lay in between. This CDR3 spans 14 amino acids. CDR3: CASSVLGNTGELFF. The CDR3 DNA reads as TGTGCCAGCAGTGTCCTCGGGAACACCGGGGAGCTGTTTTTT.

Here the CDR3 reads CASRGSSNTEAFF. The CDR3 DNA sequence: TGTGCTAGTCGCGGCAGCTCGAACACTGAAGCTTTCTTT. V usage is TRBV12-5 and J usage is TRBJ1-1; no reliable D call. This CDR3 spans 13 amino acids. CDR1 and CDR2 from the germline V gene are LGHNT and FRNRAP. V dropped 8 bases and J dropped 1 base, with 11 bases sitting between them.

The chain links TRBV29-1 to TRBJ2-4; TRBD1 agrees at 8 bases. V lost 1 base, J lost 8 bases, and 4 bases stayed unmatched. From germline, CDR1 is SQVTM and CDR2 ANQGSEA. The CDR3 spans 13 residues. Written as DNA, the CDR3 is TGCAGCGTTGAAGCCAGGGGGCTTGACATTCAGTACTTC. It encodes CSVEARGLDIQYF.

V gene TRBV4-2 combines with J gene TRBJ2-1; maybe TRBD2 (5 bases). The CDR3 is 15 amino acids. V was clipped by 0 bases and J by 7 bases, with 13 bases between them. The germline gives CDR1 LGHNA, CDR2 YNFKEQ. CDR3 nucleotide sequence: TGTGCCAGCAGCCAAGAGAGGGCGCGCCGAAATGAGCAGTTCTTC. It encodes CASSQERARRNEQFF.

The chain carries TRBV19 and TRBJ1-3; TRBD1 might be the D (5 bases). V was cut by 5 bases and J by 1 base, with 15 bases left in between. Germline loops: CDR1 LNHDA, CDR2 SQIVND (reference sequence). The CDR3 sequence is 16 residues long. The CDR3 sequence: CASSGRGWISGNTIYF. DNA of the CDR3: TGTGCCAGTAGTGGGAGGGGATGGATTTCTGGAAACACCATATATTTT.